The rows below give T cell receptor beta chains drawn from one sample of a study of T cells in Graves' hyperthyroidism and ophthalmopathy. TCRdb re-analysed the multiplex PCR reads in MiXCR, keeping a single row per CDR3 protein. The data show about 520,000 distinct CDR3 sequences, with approximately 25% seen just once and about 11% held by the top ten. Material for sequencing was blood. The origin of the receptors is a woman aged 25 to 45 with Graves' ophthalmopathy. The CDR3 runs from the conserved cysteine through the conserved F or W. Each record gives: V gene, CDR3 protein.

V gene: TRBV4-1; CDR3 protein: CASSQGISGTSVSYEQYF
V gene: TRBV28; CDR3 protein: CASSARQGTLNQPQHF
V gene: TRBV10-3; CDR3 protein: CAISQGSYEQYF
V gene: TRBV5-6; CDR3 protein: CASSADRYFVSGANVLTF
V gene: TRBV6-2/TRBV6-3; CDR3 protein: CASSYSQNAYEQYF
V gene: TRBV7-3; CDR3 protein: CASSTQGSRVNQPQHF
V gene: TRBV11-1; CDR3 protein: CASVLMVDPTGSYEQYF
V gene: TRBV7-8; CDR3 protein: CASSLMGWGAQETQYF
V gene: TRBV11-3; CDR3 protein: CASSPGPGPYEQYF
V gene: TRBV28; CDR3 protein: CASTDLGPLYGYTF
V gene: TRBV19; CDR3 protein: CASSSRTQSF
V gene: TRBV7-2; CDR3 protein: CASSGGGTGVYGYTF
V gene: TRBV19; CDR3 protein: CASSILAGYEQYF